This note documents a single TCR beta chain sequence. This entry comes from a study of Ad26.COV2.S vaccination and SARS-CoV-2 variants. Across the study: Administration of Ad26.COV2.S was intramuscular, either once or twice 56 days apart.

The V end was cut by 2 bases, the J end by 1 base, with 6 bases between. Germline CDR1 and CDR2: SEHNR and FQNEAQ (reference sequence). The CDR3 is made up of 13 amino acids. Treatment described: around 19 received Ad26.COV2.S at low or high dose, single or two shots; roughly five received placebo; per-sample allocation not given. The study sampled participants on day 63 after the first vaccine or placebo injection. The assay was immunoSEQ multiplex PCR, and TCRdb's table has in-frame clones only and misses some. The data hold 350,000 to 500,000 clones, with more than 75% observed a single time. The TCR was taken from a person between 18 and 65 years old who received the Ad26.COV2.S COVID-19 vaccine or a placebo. The V call is TRBV7-9, the J call TRBJ2-7, with D unresolved. Sequencing used peripheral blood, obtained in a trial of Ad26.COV2.S vaccine versus placebo. The CDR3 is CASSLRLSYEQYF. The CDR3 nucleotides are TGTGCCAGCAGCTTACGCCTGTCCTACGAGCAGTACTTC.